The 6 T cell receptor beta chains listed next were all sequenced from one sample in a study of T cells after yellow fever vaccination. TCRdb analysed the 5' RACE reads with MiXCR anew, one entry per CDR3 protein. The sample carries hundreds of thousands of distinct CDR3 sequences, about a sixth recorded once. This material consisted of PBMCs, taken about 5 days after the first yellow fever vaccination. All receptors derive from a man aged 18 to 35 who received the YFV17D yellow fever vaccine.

The CDR3 DNA reads TGTGCCAGCAGCCCACATACTAGCGGTAGCACAGATACGCAGTATTTT. Its translation: CASSPHTSGSTDTQYF. This chain links TRBV14 with TRBJ2-3; 8 bases line up with TRBD2. V lost 4 bases, J lost 0 bases, and 6 bases stayed unmatched. CDR1 and CDR2 from the germline V gene are SGHDN and FVKESK. CDR3 length: 16 residues.

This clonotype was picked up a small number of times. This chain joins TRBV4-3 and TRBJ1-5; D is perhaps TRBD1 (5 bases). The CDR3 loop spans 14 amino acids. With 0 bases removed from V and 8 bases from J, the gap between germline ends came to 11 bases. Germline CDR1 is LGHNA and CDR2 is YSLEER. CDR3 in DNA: TGCGCCAGCAGCCAAGATGACAGAGAAAAGCCCCAGCATTTT. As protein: CASSQDDREKPQHF.

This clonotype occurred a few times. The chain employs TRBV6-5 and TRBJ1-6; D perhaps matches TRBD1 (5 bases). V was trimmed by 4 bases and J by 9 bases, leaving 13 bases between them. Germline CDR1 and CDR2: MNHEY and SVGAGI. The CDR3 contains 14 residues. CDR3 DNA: TGTGCCAGCAGTTCCGGGACGGCTATTTCACCCCTCCACTTT. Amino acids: CASSSGTAISPLHF.

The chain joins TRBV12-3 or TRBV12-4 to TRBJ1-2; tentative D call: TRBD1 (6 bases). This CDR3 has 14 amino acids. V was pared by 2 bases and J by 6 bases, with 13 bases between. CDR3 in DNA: TGTGCCAGCAGTTTACAGGGGAAAAGGAATGGCTACACCTTC. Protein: CASSLQGKRNGYTF.

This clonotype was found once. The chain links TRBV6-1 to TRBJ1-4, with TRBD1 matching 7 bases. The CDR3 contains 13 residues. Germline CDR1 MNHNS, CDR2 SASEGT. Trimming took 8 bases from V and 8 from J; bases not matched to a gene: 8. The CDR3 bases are TGTGCCAGCCAAAGGACAGGAGGAGAAAAACTGTTTTTT. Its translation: CASQRTGGEKLFF.

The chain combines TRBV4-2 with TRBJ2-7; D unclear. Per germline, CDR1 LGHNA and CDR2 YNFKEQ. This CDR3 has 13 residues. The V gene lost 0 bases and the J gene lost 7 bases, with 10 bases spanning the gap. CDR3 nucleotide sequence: TGTGCCAGCAGCCAAGATCTCGGACGGGAGCAGTACGTC. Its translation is CASSQDLGREQYV.